The T cell receptor (beta chain) described here comes from a study of T cells in tuberculosis. The overall study: IGRA-negative adolescents, IGRA-positive adolescents with latent tuberculosis and adults with active tuberculosis formed this South African cohort.

The CDR3 extends over 17 amino acids. Germline V lookup: CDR1 LGHNT, CDR2 FRNRAP. Unmatched junction bases numbered 16, after V lost 6 bases and J lost 4 bases. Only in-frame clones appear in the TCRdb table, and some are missing; sequencing was by immunoSEQ multiplex PCR. This table holds roughly 31,000 clones, roughly 86% found once. Time point here: new active TB diagnosis, blood taken before or within 7 days of starting treatment. The source material was PBMCs, sampled at tuberculosis diagnosis. V is TRBV12-5 and J is TRBJ1-1, with 8 bases that match TRBD1. This TCR came from an adult with tuberculosis. The CDR3 region is CASGRDRGQGVITEAFF. The CDR3 DNA follows: TGTGCTAGTGGACGAGACAGGGGCCAGGGGGTCATCACTGAAGCTTTCTTT.